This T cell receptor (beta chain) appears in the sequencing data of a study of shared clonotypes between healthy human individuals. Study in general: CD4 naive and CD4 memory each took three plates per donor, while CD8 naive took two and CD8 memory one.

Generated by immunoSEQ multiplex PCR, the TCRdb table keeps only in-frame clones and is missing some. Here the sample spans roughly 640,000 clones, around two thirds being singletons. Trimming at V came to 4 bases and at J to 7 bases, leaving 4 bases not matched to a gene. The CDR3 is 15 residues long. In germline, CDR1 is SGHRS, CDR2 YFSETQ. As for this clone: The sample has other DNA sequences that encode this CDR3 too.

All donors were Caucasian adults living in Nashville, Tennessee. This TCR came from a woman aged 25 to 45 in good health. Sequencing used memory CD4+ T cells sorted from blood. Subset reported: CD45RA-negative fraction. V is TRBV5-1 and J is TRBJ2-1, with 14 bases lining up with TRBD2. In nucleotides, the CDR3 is TGCGCCAGCAGCCGACTAGCGGGAGGGCCGAATGAGCAGTTCTTC. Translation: CASSRLAGGPNEQFF.